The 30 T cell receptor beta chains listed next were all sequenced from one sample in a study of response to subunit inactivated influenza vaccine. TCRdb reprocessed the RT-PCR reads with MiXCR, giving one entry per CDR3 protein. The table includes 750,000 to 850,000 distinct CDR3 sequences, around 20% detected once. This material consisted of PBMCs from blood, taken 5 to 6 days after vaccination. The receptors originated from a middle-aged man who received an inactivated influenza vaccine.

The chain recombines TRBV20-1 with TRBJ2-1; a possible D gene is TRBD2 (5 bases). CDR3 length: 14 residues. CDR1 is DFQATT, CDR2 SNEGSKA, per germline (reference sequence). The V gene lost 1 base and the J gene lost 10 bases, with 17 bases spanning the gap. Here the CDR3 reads CSARGESGLLEQFF. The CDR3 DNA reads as TGCAGTGCTAGAGGCGAATCCGGACTCCTCGAGCAGTTCTTC.

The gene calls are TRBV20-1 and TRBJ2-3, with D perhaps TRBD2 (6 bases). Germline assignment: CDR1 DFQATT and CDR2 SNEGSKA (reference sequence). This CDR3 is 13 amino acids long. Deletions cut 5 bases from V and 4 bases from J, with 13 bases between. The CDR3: CSAVPGLADTQYF. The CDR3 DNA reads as TGCAGTGCTGTCCCGGGACTCGCAGATACGCAGTATTTT.

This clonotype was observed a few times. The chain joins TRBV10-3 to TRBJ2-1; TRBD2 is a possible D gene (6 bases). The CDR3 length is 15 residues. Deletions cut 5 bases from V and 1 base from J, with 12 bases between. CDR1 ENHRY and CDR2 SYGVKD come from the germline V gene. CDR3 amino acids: CAISTGDSSYNEQFF. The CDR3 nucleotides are TGTGCCATCAGTACGGGGGATTCGTCCTACAATGAGCAGTTCTTC.

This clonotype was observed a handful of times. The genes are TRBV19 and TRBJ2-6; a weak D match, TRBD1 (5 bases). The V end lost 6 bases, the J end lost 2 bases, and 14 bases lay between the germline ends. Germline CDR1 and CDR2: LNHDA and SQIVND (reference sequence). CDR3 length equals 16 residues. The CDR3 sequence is CASSTGRRTGANVLTF. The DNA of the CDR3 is TGTGCCAGTAGCACAGGCCGGCGGACTGGGGCCAACGTCCTGACTTTC.

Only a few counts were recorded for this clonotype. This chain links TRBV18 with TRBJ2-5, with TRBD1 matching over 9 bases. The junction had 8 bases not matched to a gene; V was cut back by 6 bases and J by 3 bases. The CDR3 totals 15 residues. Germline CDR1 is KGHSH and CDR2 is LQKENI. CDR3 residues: CASSPPRTGEETQYF. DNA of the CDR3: TGTGCCAGCTCCCCTCCCCGGACAGGGGAAGAGACCCAGTACTTC.

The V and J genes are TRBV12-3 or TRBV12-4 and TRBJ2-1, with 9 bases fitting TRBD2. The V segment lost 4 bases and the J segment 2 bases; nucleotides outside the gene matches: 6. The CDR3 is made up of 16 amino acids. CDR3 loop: CASSWSRGGAYNEQFF. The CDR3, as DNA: TGTGCCAGCAGTTGGTCGCGGGGGGGGGCCTACAATGAGCAGTTCTTC.

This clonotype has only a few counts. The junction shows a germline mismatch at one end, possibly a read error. Here the CDR3 reads CASSPLAGGLERVF. CDR3 in DNA: TGTGCCAGCAGCCCTCTAGCGGGGGGGCTTGAACGGGTCTTC. The rearrangement links TRBV7-9 to TRBJ2-1, with TRBD2 matching 12 bases. Looked up from germline, CDR1 is SEHNR and CDR2 is FQNEAQ (reference sequence). This CDR3 has 14 residues. The full variable domain, its missing parts supplied by reference TRBV7-9 and TRBJ2-1, is DTGVSQNPRHKITKRGQNVTFRCDPISEHNRLYWYRQTLGQGPEFLTYFQNEAQLEKSRLLSDRFSAERPKGSFSTLEIQRTEQGDSAMYLCASSPLAGGLERVFGPGTRLTVL.

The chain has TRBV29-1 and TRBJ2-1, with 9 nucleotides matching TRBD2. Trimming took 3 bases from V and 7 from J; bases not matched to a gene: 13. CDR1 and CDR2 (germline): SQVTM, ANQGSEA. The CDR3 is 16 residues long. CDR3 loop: CSVDLPTSGVWNEQFF. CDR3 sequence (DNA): TGCAGCGTTGACCTACCGACTAGCGGAGTTTGGAATGAGCAGTTCTTC.

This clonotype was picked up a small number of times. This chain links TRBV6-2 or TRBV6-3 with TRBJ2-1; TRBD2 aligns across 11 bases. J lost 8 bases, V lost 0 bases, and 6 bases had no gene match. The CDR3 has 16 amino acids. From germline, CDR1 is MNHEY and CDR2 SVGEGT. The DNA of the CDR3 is TGTGCCAGCAGTTACTCTAGCGGGAGGGTAAGCGATGAGCAGTTCTTC. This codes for CASSYSSGRVSDEQFF.

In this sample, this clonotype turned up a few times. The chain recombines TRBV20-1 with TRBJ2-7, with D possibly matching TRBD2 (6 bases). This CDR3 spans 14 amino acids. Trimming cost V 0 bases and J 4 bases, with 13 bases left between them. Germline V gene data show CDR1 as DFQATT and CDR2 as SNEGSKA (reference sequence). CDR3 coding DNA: TGCAGTGCTAGAGATGACGGGGGAACTTACGAGCAGTACTTC. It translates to CSARDDGGTYEQYF.

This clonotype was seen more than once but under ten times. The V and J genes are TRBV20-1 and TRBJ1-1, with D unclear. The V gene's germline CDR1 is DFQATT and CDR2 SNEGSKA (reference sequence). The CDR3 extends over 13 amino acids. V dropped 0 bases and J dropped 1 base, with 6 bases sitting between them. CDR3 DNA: TGCAGTGCTAGAGATCCTGGGAACACTGAAGCTTTCTTT. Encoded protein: CSARDPGNTEAFF.

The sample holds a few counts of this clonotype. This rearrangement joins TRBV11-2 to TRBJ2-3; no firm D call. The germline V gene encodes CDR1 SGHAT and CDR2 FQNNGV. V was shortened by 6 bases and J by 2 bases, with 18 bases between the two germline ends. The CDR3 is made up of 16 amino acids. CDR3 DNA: TGTGCCAGCAGACTATCGGGTAGGCGCTACACAGATACGCAGTATTTT. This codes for CASRLSGRRYTDTQYF.

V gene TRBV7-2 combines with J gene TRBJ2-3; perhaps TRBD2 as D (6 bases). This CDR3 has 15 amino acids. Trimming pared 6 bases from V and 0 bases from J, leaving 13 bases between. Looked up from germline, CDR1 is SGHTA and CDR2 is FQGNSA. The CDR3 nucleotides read TGTGCCAGCAGACGTATTCTAGCGAGCACAGATACGCAGTATTTT. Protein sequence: CASRRILASTDTQYF. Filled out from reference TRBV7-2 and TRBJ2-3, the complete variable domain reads GAGVSQSPSNKVTEKGKDVELRCDPISGHTALYWYRQSLGQGLEFLIYFQGNSAPDKSGLPSDRFSAERTGGSVSTLTIQRTQQEDSAVYLCASRRILASTDTQYFGPGTRLTVL.

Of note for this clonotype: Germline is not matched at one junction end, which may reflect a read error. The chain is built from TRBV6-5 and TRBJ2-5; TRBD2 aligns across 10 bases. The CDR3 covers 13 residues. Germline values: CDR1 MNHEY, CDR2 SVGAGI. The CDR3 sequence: CASSYSSLAGASF. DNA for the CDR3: TGTGCCAGCAGTTACTCGAGTCTAGCGGGGGCCTCCTTC.

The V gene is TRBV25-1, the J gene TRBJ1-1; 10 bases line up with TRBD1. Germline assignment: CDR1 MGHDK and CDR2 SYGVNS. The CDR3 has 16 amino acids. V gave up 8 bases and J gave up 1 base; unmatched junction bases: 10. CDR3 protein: CASSWDRGFRNTEAFF. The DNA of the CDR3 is TGTGCCAGCTCCTGGGACAGGGGATTTAGGAACACTGAAGCTTTCTTT.

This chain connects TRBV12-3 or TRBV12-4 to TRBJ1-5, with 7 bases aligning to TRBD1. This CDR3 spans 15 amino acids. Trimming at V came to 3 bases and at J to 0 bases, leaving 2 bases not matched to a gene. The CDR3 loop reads CASSFGTASNQPQHF. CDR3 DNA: TGTGCCAGCAGTTTCGGGACAGCTAGCAATCAGCCCCAGCATTTT.

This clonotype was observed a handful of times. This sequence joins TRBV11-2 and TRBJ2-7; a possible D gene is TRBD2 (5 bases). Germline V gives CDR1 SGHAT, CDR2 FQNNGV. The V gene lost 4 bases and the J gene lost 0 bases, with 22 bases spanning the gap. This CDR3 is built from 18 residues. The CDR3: CASSSFSVRAANSYEQYF. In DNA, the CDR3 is TGTGCCAGCAGCTCCTTTAGCGTGCGGGCAGCAAACTCCTACGAGCAGTACTTC. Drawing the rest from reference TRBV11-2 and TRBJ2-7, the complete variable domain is EAGVAQSPRYKIIEKRQSVAFWCNPISGHATLYWYQQILGQGPKLLIQFQNNGVVDDSQLPKDRFSAERLKGVDSTLKIQPAKLEDSAVYLCASSSFSVRAANSYEQYFGPGTRLTVT.

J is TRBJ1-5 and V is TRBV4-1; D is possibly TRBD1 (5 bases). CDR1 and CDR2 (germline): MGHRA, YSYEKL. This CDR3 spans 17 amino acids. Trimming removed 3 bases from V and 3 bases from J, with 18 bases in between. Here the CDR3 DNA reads TGCGCCAGCAGCCATCCGGGCAGGGACCGGATCAATCAGCCCCAGCATTTT. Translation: CASSHPGRDRINQPQHF.

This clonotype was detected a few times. This chain's CDR3 is CSVPSLTEQYF. CDR3 bases: TGCAGTGTCCCCTCTCTCACCGAGCAGTACTTC. The rearrangement joins TRBV20-1 to TRBJ2-7; D uncertain. Germline CDR1 DFQATT, CDR2 SNEGSKA (reference sequence). V was clipped by 7 bases and J by 6 bases, with 13 bases between them. The CDR3 totals 11 residues.

Written as DNA, the CDR3 is TGTGCCTGGAGCCGGACAGCAGCAACTAATGAAAAACTGTTTTTT. It encodes CAWSRTAATNEKLFF. The gene calls are TRBV30 and TRBJ1-4; weak D call: TRBD1 (6 bases). CDR3 size: 15 residues. V lost 3 bases and J 0 bases, leaving 11 bases between the germline ends. Germline V gene lookup returns CDR1 GTSNPN and CDR2 SVGIG (reference sequence).

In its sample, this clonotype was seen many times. CDR3 in DNA: TGCGCCAGCAGGGTCGGGGGGTTACGTCCTGATGAGCAGTTCTTC. Amino acid sequence: CASRVGGLRPDEQFF. The rearrangement links TRBV4-1 to TRBJ2-1; the match to TRBD2 covers 7 bases. In germline, CDR1 is MGHRA, CDR2 YSYEKL. Trimming took 6 bases from V and 8 from J; bases not matched to a gene: 13. This CDR3 contains 15 residues.

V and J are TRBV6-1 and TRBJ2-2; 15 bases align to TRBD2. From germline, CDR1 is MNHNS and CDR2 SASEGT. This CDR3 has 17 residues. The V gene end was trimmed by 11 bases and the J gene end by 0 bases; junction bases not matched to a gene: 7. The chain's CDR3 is CACSGLAGGSNTGELFF. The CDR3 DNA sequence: TGTGCCTGCTCGGGACTAGCGGGGGGCTCGAACACCGGGGAGCTGTTTTTT.

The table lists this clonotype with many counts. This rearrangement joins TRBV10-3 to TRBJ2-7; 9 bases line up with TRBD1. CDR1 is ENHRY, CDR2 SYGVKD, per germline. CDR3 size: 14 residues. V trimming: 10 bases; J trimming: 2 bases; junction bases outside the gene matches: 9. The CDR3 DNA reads TGTGCCACCGCCCTAGGGACAGGGCCCTACGAGCAGTACTTC. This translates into CATALGTGPYEQYF.

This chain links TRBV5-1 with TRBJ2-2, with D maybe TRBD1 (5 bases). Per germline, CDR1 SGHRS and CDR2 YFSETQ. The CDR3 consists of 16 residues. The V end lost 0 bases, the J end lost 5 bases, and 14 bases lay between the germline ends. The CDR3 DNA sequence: TGCGCCAGCAGCTTGGCGAGGTCAGGGTTGACCGGGGAGCTGTTTTTT. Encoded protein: CASSLARSGLTGELFF.

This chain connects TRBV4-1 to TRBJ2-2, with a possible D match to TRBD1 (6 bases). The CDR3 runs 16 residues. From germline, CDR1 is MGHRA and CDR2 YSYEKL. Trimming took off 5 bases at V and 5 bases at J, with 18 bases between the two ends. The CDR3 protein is CASSVGTNYLTGELFF. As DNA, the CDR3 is TGCGCCAGCAGCGTCGGGACAAACTACCTAACCGGGGAGCTGTTTTTT.

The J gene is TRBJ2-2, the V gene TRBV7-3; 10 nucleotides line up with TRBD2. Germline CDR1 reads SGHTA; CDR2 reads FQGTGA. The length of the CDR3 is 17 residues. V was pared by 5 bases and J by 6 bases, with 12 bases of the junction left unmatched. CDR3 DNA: TGTGCCAGCAGCAGGACTAGCGGAGCCCAAGTTCCCGGGGAGCTGTTTTTT. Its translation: CASSRTSGAQVPGELFF.

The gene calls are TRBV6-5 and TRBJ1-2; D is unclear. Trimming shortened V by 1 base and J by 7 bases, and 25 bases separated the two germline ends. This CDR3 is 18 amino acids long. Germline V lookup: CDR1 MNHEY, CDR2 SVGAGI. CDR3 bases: TGTGCCAGCAGTTACTTACTGGTCGAGGGAAGTGACCTCTTTGGCTACACCTTC. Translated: CASSYLLVEGSDLFGYTF.

The CDR3 loop is CASSLGEGMEQYF. Written as DNA, the CDR3 is TGTGCCAGCAGTTTAGGGGAGGGGATGGAGCAGTACTTC. V and J are TRBV12-3 or TRBV12-4 and TRBJ2-7; 7 nucleotides agree with TRBD2. The V and J ends lost 1 base and 7 bases, in that order; junction bases with no gene match: 4. This CDR3 spans 13 amino acids.

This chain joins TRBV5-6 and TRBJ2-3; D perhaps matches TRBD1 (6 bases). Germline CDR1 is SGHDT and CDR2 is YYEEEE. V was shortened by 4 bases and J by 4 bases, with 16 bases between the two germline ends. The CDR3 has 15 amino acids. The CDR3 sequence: CASSTGNRAADTQYF. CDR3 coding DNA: TGTGCCAGCAGCACCGGGAACAGGGCAGCAGATACGCAGTATTTT.

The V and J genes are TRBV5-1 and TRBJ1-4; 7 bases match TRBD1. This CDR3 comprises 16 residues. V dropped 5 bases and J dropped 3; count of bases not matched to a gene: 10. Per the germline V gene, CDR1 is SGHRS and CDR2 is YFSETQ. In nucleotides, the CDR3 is TGCGCCAGCAGGCAAAAACCCGGGACAGCTAATGAAAAACTGTTTTTT. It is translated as CASRQKPGTANEKLFF.